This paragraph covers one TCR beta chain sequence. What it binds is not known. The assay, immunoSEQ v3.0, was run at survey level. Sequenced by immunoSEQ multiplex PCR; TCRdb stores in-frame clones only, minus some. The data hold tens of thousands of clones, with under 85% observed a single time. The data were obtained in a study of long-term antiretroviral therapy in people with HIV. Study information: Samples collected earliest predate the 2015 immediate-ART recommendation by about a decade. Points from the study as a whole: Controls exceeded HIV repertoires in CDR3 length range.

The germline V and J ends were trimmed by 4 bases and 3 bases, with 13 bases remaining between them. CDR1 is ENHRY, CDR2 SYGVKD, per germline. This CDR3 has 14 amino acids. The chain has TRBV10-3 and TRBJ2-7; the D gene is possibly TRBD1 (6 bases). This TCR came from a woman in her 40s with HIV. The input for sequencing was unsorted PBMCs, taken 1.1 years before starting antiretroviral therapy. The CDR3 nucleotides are TGTGCCATCAGTGTGTTTAGGGACAACTACGAGCAGTACTTC. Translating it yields CAISVFRDNYEQYF.